A single sample is the source of the 24 T cell receptor beta chains below, sequenced in a study of blood T cell repertoires in COVID-19. TCRdb's copy holds only in-frame clones and misses some; the assay was immunoSEQ multiplex PCR. The sample gives 380,000 or so clones, over 75% of which show up once; around 2.1% is in the top ten. Source material: PBMCs or T cells enriched from blood (not recorded which). These receptors came from a woman in her 40s with acute COVID-19.

This clone appeared once. The genes are TRBV2 and TRBJ2-5; no reliable D call. Germline CDR1 reads SNHLY; CDR2 reads FYNNEI. V was trimmed by 7 bases and J by 2 bases, leaving 5 bases between them. CDR3 length: 11 residues. The CDR3 DNA sequence: TGTGCCAGCAACTATCAAGAGACCCAGTACTTC. Amino acid sequence: CASNYQETQYF. Using reference TRBV2 and TRBJ2-5 for the parts outside the CDR3, the full variable domain is EPEVTQTPSHQVTQMGQEVILRCVPISNHLYFYWYRQILGQKVEFLVSFYNNEISEKSEIFDDQFSVERPDGSNFTLKIRSTKLEDSAMYFCASNYQETQYFGPGTRLLVL.

A single count supports this clone. V gene TRBV12-3 or TRBV12-4 combines with J gene TRBJ1-1; 9 bases fit TRBD1. The CDR3 consists of 13 residues. J was trimmed by 5 bases and V by 4 bases; bases with no gene match: 2. The CDR3: CASSYDRGTEAFF. In nucleotides, the CDR3 is TGTGCCAGCAGTTATGACAGGGGGACTGAAGCTTTCTTT.

The chain joins TRBV2 to TRBJ2-5; TRBD2 agrees at 8 bases. The CDR3 loop spans 15 amino acids. Germline loops: CDR1 SNHLY, CDR2 FYNNEI. V was pared by 8 bases and J by 1 base, with 9 bases of the junction left unmatched. The CDR3 coding sequence is TGTGCCAGCGGGGCGGGGGGACCTCCCCAAGAGACCCAGTACTTC. Protein: CASGAGGPPQETQYF.

The rearrangement joins TRBV30 to TRBJ1-5; D is uncertain. The CDR3 spans 14 residues. Germline V CDR1 and CDR2: GTSNPN, SVGIG (reference sequence). The V end was cut by 0 bases, the J end by 4 bases, with 10 bases between. CDR3 DNA sequence: TGTGCCTGGAGTGTAGGAGGGAAAAATCAGCCCCAGCATTTT. Amino acids: CAWSVGGKNQPQHF. Supplemented by reference TRBV30 and TRBJ1-5, the full variable domain reads SQTIHQWPATLVQPVGSPLSLECTVEGTSNPNLYWYRQAAGRGLQLLFYSVGIGQISSEVPQNLSASRPQDRQFILSSKKLLLSDSGFYLCAWSVGGKNQPQHFGDGTRLSIL.

V is TRBV19 and J is TRBJ1-1; possible D gene TRBD1, 5 bases. The germline gives CDR1 LNHDA, CDR2 SQIVND (reference sequence). The germline V and J ends were trimmed by 7 bases and 1 base, with 19 bases remaining between them. The CDR3 has 16 residues. CDR3 sequence reads: CASKRVLMGGNTEAFF. The CDR3 nucleotides read TGTGCCAGTAAAAGGGTCCTTATGGGGGGGAACACTGAAGCTTTCTTT.

The chain carries TRBV6-5 and TRBJ2-7; 10 bases align to TRBD2. The V segment lost 7 bases and the J segment 2 bases; nucleotides outside the gene matches: 8. The CDR3 is 15 amino acids. CDR1 and CDR2 from the germline V gene are MNHEY and SVGAGI. The CDR3 DNA follows: TGTGCCAGCACCCGGTCTAGCGGGGGTACCTACGAGCAGTACTTC. This codes for CASTRSSGGTYEQYF.

This clone was observed once. This chain uses TRBV4-1 with TRBJ1-6; possible D gene TRBD1, 6 bases. The V and J ends lost 0 bases and 2 bases respectively, with 20 bases between them. This CDR3 has 20 amino acids. Germline-derived CDR1 and CDR2 are MGHRA and YSYEKL. The CDR3 DNA reads as TGCGCCAGCAGCCAAGATTTGCGGACTTACAGGGAACCCTATAATTCACCCCTCCACTTT. It specifies CASSQDLRTYREPYNSPLHF.

The genes are TRBV11-2 and TRBJ1-5; a possible D gene is TRBD1 (5 bases). The CDR3 is made up of 16 amino acids. V was shortened by 4 bases and J by 4 bases, with 17 bases between the two germline ends. Germline V gene data show CDR1 as SGHAT and CDR2 as FQNNGV. The CDR3 sequence is CASSSGGVGGNQPQHF. Written as DNA, the CDR3 is TGTGCCAGCAGCTCCGGAGGGGTAGGCGGGAATCAGCCCCAGCATTTT. Based on the CDR3 plus reference TRBV11-2 and TRBJ1-5, the full variable domain is EAGVAQSPRYKIIEKRQSVAFWCNPISGHATLYWYQQILGQGPKLLIQFQNNGVVDDSQLPKDRFSAERLKGVDSTLKIQPAKLEDSAVYLCASSSGGVGGNQPQHFGDGTRLSIL.

V usage is TRBV5-1 and J usage is TRBJ1-4; 7 bases fit TRBD1. Germline V gives CDR1 SGHRS, CDR2 YFSETQ. This CDR3 has 16 residues. After removal of 3 bases from V and 4 bases from J, the junction contained 9 bases not matched to a gene. The CDR3 DNA follows: TGCGCCAGCAGCTACGGGACAGATCTTGTTAATGAAAAACTGTTTTTT. Protein: CASSYGTDLVNEKLFF.

This clone was seen once. The genes are TRBV7-9 and TRBJ1-1; no clear D. V lost 7 bases and J 7 bases, leaving 16 bases between the germline ends. Germline lookup yields CDR1 SEHNR and CDR2 FQNEAQ (reference sequence). The CDR3 covers 13 residues. The CDR3 nucleotides are TGTGCCAGCACCTCGGCGGGCGGTCTTGAAGCTTTCTTT. It is translated as CASTSAGGLEAFF.

A single count supports this clone. The chain uses TRBV14 and TRBJ2-2; possible D gene TRBD1, 5 bases. This CDR3 is built from 14 residues. V was pared by 4 bases and J by 2 bases, with 8 bases between. Germline CDR1 SGHDN, CDR2 FVKESK. The CDR3 reads CASSLGANTGELFF. The CDR3 bases are TGTGCCAGCAGCCTAGGGGCCAACACCGGGGAGCTGTTTTTT. Looking up the rest from reference TRBV14 and TRBJ2-2 gives the full variable domain: EAGVTQFPSHSVIEKGQTVTLRCDPISGHDNLYWYRRVMGKEIKFLLHFVKESKQDESGMPNNRFLAERTGGTYSTLKVQPAELEDSGVYFCASSLGANTGELFFGEGSRLTVL.

This sequence joins TRBV18 and TRBJ1-2, with 7 bases matching TRBD1. J lost 5 bases, V lost 2 bases, and 11 bases had no gene match. The germline V gene encodes CDR1 KGHSH and CDR2 LQKENI. This CDR3 has 16 residues. CDR3 sequence reads: CASSPRQGDGRYGYTF. The CDR3 DNA sequence: TGTGCCAGCTCACCAAGACAGGGAGACGGAAGATATGGCTACACCTTC.

CDR3 loop: CASSLVVRVGEAFF. CDR3 DNA: TGTGCCAGCAGCTTAGTTGTCAGGGTCGGAGAAGCTTTCTTT. V and J are TRBV11-2 and TRBJ1-1; weak D call: TRBD1 (5 bases). The V end was cut by 1 base, the J end by 8 bases, with 14 bases between. CDR1 and CDR2 from the germline V gene are SGHAT and FQNNGV. The CDR3 is 14 residues long.

This chain links TRBV5-1 with TRBJ2-2, with 8 bases that match TRBD2. Germline assignment: CDR1 SGHRS and CDR2 YFSETQ. The V and J ends lost 4 bases and 7 bases, in that order; junction bases with no gene match: 9. The CDR3 totals 15 residues. The CDR3 DNA reads TGCGCCAGCAGCGTTAGGCCAGCGGGGGACGGGGAGCTGTTTTTT. It codes for CASSVRPAGDGELFF.

This clone was seen a single time. The genes are TRBV19 and TRBJ2-6, with D hard to call. In germline, CDR1 is LNHDA, CDR2 SQIVND (reference sequence). V dropped 0 bases and J dropped 4 bases, with 16 bases sitting between them. The CDR3 length is 18 residues. The CDR3 bases are TGTGCCAGTAGTATAGAGGGCCAGCTCCTGGCGGGGGCCAACGTCCTGACTTTC. Translation gives CASSIEGQLLAGANVLTF.

The chain joins TRBV30 to TRBJ2-7; 8 bases are a match to TRBD2. Germline CDR1 is GTSNPN and CDR2 is SVGIG (reference sequence). The V and J ends lost 2 bases and 3 bases, in that order; junction bases with no gene match: 12. The CDR3 runs 16 residues. The chain's CDR3 is CAWSYGLAEAIYEQYF. For the CDR3, the DNA is TGTGCCTGGAGTTACGGACTAGCCGAGGCCATCTACGAGCAGTACTTC.

The genes are TRBV6-1 and TRBJ1-4; 8 nucleotides align to TRBD1. The junction had 9 bases not matched to a gene; V was cut back by 4 bases and J by 2 bases. The germline V gene encodes CDR1 MNHNS and CDR2 SASEGT. The CDR3 spans 17 residues. CDR3 protein: CASSARTGSGTNEKLFF. The CDR3 nucleotides are TGTGCCAGCAGTGCAAGGACAGGGTCCGGGACTAATGAAAAACTGTTTTTT.

The rearrangement joins TRBV5-1 to TRBJ1-1; 8 bases map to TRBD1. The trim removed 5 bases at V and 5 bases at J, leaving 11 bases unmatched. Germline loops: CDR1 SGHRS, CDR2 YFSETQ. The CDR3 is 15 residues long. Written as DNA, the CDR3 is TGCGCCAGCAGAGAGACCGGGACAGGTCGTACTGAAGCTTTCTTT. Its protein product is CASRETGTGRTEAFF. Full variable domain (rest looked up from reference TRBV5-1 and TRBJ1-1): KAGVTQTPRYLIKTRGQQVTLSCSPISGHRSVSWYQQTPGQGLQFLFEYFSETQRNKGNFPGRFSGRQFSNSRSEMNVSTLELGDSALYLCASRETGTGRTEAFFGQGTRLTVV.

This chain uses TRBV24-1 with TRBJ2-2; TRBD1 is a possible D gene (6 bases). The CDR3 spans 13 residues. The ends were cut back, 0 bases at V and 8 bases at J, with 6 bases in the middle. Germline V gives CDR1 KGHDR, CDR2 SFDVKD. CDR3 DNA: TGTGCCACCAGTGATTTGGACAGGGGGGAGCTGTTTTTT. Protein: CATSDLDRGELFF.

This chain uses TRBV7-2 with TRBJ1-1; D might be TRBD1 (6 bases). Germline V gene sequence: CDR1 SGHTA, CDR2 FQGNSA. Trimming pared 3 bases from V and 4 bases from J, leaving 9 bases between. The CDR3 totals 13 residues. The CDR3 loop reads CASSFRGFTEAFF. For the CDR3, the DNA is TGTGCCAGCAGCTTCAGGGGATTCACTGAAGCTTTCTTT.

The chain combines TRBV7-9 with TRBJ1-4; possibly TRBD1 for D (5 bases). This CDR3 is built from 18 residues. V was trimmed by 5 bases and J by 4 bases, leaving 23 bases between them. Germline V lookup: CDR1 SEHNR, CDR2 FQNEAQ (reference sequence). CDR3 in DNA: TGTGCCAGCAGCGCGATCCGGGCGCCTCGGAGGGGTAATGAAAAACTGTTTTTT. This translates into CASSAIRAPRRGNEKLFF.

This chain connects TRBV6-5 to TRBJ2-5; possible D gene TRBD2, 6 bases. The CDR3 is made up of 15 amino acids. Deletions cut 6 bases from V and 4 bases from J, with 18 bases between. Germline-derived CDR1 and CDR2 are MNHEY and SVGAGI. CDR3 in amino acids: CASSPTTGRGETQYF. CDR3 nucleotides: TGTGCCAGCAGCCCGACGACGGGGCGGGGAGAGACCCAGTACTTC.

This clone was recorded a few times. The rearrangement links TRBV5-1 to TRBJ2-7; 16 bases agree with TRBD2. Germline V lookup: CDR1 SGHRS, CDR2 YFSETQ. Trimming at V came to 4 bases and at J to 3 bases, leaving 10 bases not matched to a gene. CDR3 length equals 18 residues. The CDR3 loop is CASSVAGTSGGAVYEQYF. The CDR3 coding sequence is TGCGCCAGCAGCGTCGCCGGGACTAGCGGGGGGGCGGTCTACGAGCAGTACTTC. The full variable domain, its missing parts supplied by reference TRBV5-1 and TRBJ2-7, is KAGVTQTPRYLIKTRGQQVTLSCSPISGHRSVSWYQQTPGQGLQFLFEYFSETQRNKGNFPGRFSGRQFSNSRSEMNVSTLELGDSALYLCASSVAGTSGGAVYEQYFGPGTRLTVT.

The V and J genes are TRBV29-1 and TRBJ2-1, with 8 positions matching TRBD1. Germline V gene data show CDR1 as SQVTM and CDR2 as ANQGSEA. The V and J ends lost 6 bases and 5 bases, in that order; junction bases with no gene match: 6. The CDR3 consists of 13 residues. CDR3 sequence reads: CSVQDRANNEQFF. As DNA, the CDR3 is TGCAGCGTCCAGGACAGGGCCAACAATGAGCAGTTCTTC.